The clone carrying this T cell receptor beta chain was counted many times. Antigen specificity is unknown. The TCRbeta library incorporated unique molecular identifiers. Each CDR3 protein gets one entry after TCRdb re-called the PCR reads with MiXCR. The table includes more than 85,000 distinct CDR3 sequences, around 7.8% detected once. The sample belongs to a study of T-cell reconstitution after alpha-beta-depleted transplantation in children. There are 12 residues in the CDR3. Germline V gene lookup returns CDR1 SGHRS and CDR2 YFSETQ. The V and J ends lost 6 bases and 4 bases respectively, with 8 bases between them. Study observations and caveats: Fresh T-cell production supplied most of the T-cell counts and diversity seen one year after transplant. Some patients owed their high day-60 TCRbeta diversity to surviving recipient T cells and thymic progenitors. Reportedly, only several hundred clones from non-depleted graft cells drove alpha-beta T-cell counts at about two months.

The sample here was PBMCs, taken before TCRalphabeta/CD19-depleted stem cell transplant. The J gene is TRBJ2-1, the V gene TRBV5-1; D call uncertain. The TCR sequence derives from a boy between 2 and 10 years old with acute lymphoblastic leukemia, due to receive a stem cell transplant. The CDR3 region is CASKRLYNEQFF. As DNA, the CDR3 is TGCGCCAGCAAACGTCTTTACAATGAGCAGTTCTTC.